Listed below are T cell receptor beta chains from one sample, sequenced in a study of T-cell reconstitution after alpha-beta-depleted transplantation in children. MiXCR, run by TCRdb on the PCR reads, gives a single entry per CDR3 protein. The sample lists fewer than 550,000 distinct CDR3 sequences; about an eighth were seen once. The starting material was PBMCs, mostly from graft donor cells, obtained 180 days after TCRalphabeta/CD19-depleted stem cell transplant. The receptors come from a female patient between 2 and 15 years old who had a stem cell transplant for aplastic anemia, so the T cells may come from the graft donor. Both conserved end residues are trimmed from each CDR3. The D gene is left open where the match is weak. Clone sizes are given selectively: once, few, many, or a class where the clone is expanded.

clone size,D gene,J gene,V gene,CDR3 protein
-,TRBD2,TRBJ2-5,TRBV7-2,ASSTPGGIQETQY
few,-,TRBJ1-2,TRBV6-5,ASSYKGADT
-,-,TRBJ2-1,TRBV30,AWRAGHNEQF
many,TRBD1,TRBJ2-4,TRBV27,ASRRTGVNIQY
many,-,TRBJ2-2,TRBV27,ASSFLTGELF
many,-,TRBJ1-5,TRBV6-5,ASSYFSAGGQPQH
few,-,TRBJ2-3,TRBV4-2,ASSQEAVTDTQY
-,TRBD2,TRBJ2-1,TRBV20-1,SASGTSGRLLF
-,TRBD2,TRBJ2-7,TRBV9,ASSVAGGADEQY
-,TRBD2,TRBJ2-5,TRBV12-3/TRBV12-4,ASSLGLTSGGGETQY
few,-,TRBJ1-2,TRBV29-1,SVDPQEAGYGYT
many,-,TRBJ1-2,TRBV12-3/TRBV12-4,ASRARGSYGYT
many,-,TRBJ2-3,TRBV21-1,ASSNLGEGLRSTDTQY
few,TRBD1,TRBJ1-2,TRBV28,ASSFGAGQGAGYT
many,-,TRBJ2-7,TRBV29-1,SVDTGSAESYEQY
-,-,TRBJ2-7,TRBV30,AWSKGFDEQY
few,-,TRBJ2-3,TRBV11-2,ASSRVSGTDTQY
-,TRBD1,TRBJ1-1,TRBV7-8,ASSSTDRGNTEAF
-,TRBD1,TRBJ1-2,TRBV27,ASRADRVGGYT
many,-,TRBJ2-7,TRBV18,ASSPDSSYEQY
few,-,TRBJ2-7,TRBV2,ASSLHHGQY
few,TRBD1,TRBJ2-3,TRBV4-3,ASSQGPGQGTDTQY
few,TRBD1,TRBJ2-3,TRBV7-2,ASSETGTGNTDTQY
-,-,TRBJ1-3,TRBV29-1,SPSDRGCSGNTIY
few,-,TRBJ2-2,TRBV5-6,ASTVRAATGELF
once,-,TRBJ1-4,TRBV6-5,ASSYSGRTNEKLF
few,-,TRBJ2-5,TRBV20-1,SARGMGQETQY
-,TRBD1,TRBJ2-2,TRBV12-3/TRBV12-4,ASSCFGQGRGTGELF
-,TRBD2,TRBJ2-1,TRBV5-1,ASSLDLAGGNEQF
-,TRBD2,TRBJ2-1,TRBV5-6,ASSLLGLAGGIEQF
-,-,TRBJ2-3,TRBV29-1,SVEHLTDTQY
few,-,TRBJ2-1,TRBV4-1,ASSQDRISGVPTSDNEQF
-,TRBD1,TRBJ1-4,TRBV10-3,AISESSGTGGEKLF
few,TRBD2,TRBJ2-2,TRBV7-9,ASSSAGDPRELF
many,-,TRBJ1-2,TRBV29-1,SGRGLGEDGYT
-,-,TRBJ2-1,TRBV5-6,ASSSRRGENEQF
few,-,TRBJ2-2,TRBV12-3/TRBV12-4,ASTLRGLGTGELF
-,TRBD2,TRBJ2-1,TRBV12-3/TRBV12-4,ASSWTSGMF
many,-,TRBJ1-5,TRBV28,ASSWGGSRPQH
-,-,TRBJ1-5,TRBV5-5,ASSFAPGDQPQH
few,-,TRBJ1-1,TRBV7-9,ASSSPNGYTEAF
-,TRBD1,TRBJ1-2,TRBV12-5,ASADRVHYGYT
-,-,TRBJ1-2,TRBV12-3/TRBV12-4,ASSPPGGQWANYGYT
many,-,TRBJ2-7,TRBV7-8,ASSSQGGGPYEQY
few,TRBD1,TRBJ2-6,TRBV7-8,ASSSRQGASGANGLT
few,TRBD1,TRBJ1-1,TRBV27,ASSHRGNTEAF